This T cell receptor (beta chain) was found in a study of radiotherapy plus CTLA-4 blockade in lung cancer. The CDR3 runs 12 residues. CDR1 and CDR2 (germline): MDHEN, SYDVKM. V was cut by 2 bases and J by 4 bases, with 5 bases left in between. The protocol was immunoSEQ multiplex PCR, while the TCRdb copy is restricted to in-frame clones and leaves out a portion. The table has around 80,000 clones, 84% seen once. Sample: peripheral blood, taken from a patient treated with radiotherapy plus ipilimumab. J is TRBJ2-5 and V is TRBV28; D remains ambiguous. The TCR was taken from a human donor with non-small cell lung cancer who had stable disease on radiotherapy plus ipilimumab. DNA for the CDR3: TGTGCCAGCAGTTTAGGTGTAGAGACCCAGTACTTC. Its translation is CASSLGVETQYF.